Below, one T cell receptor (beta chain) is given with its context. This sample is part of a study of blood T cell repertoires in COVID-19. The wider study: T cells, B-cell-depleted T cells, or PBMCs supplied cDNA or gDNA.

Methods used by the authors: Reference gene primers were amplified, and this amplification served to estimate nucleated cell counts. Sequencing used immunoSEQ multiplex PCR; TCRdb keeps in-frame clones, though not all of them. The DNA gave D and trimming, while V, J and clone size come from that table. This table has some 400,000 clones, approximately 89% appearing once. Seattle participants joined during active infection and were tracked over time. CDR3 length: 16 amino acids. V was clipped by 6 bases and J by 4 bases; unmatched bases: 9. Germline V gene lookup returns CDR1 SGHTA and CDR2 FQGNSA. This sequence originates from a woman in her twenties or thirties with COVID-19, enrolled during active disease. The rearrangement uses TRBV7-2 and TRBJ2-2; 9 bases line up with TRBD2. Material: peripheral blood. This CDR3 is CASRPQTSGLTGELFF. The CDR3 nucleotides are TGTGCCAGCAGACCTCAGACTAGCGGCCTCACCGGGGAGCTGTTTTTT.